Listed here are 2 T cell receptor beta chains from one sample, sequenced in a study of early T cells in non-severe SARS-CoV-2 infection. TCRdb processed the 5' RACE reads anew with MiXCR; each CDR3 protein has one entry. The repertoire holds some 23,000 distinct CDR3 sequences, with about 5.6% as singletons. Sequences were obtained from whole blood. The receptors stem from an adult who was a healthcare worker with PCR-confirmed SARS-CoV-2 infection or an uninfected control (not recorded which).

This clonotype was seen ten or more times. The genes are TRBV11-3 and TRBJ2-1, with 9 nucleotides matching TRBD2. This CDR3 has 16 amino acids. J gave up 5 bases and V 1 base, and 6 bases lay outside the gene matches. The germline V gene encodes CDR1 SGHNT and CDR2 YENEEA. CDR3 nucleotides: TGTGCCAGCAGCTTAGGTCCGGGACTAGCAGACAATGAGCAGTTCTTC. The encoded protein is CASSLGPGLADNEQFF. Using reference TRBV11-3 and TRBJ2-1 for the parts outside the CDR3, the full variable domain is EAGVVQSPRYKIIEKKQPVAFWCNPISGHNTLYWYLQNLGQGPELLIRYENEEAVDDSQLPKDRFSAERLKGVDSTLKIQPAELGDSAVYLCASSLGPGLADNEQFFGPGTRLTVL.

The chain is built from TRBV7-9 and TRBJ2-1; D unresolved. This CDR3 has 14 amino acids. In germline, CDR1 is SEHNR, CDR2 FQNEAQ (reference sequence). The V gene lost 4 bases and the J gene lost 2 bases, with 9 bases spanning the gap. Here the CDR3 DNA reads TGTGCCAGCAGCTCGGGCAATACCTACAATGAGCAGTTCTTC. Translating gives CASSSGNTYNEQFF.